Described below is a single T cell receptor beta chain sequence and its context. The antigen is not known. Before any sequencing was done, the ViraFEST assay used viral peptide pools to expand antigen-specific CD4+ T cells. CD4+ T cell isolation took place after 10 days of culture. Either the mRNA-1273 or the BNT162b2 vaccine was given to participants as two doses. Supplemented with around 11 IU/ml IL-2 and roughly 10 ug/ml peptides, roughly 2 million PBMC per well were kept in culture. Days 3 and 7 were when half the medium was replaced with IL-2 medium. This entry is derived from a study of vaccination effects on CD4 cells after COVID-19. Whole-study findings and limits: Researchers reported few convalescent patients and no early post-infection timepoints in the study.

This CDR3 is built from 15 residues. Per germline, CDR1 MGHDK and CDR2 SYGVNS. Trimming stripped 4 bases from V and 5 bases from J, with 16 bases between. Libraries were prepared by immunoSEQ multiplex PCR; TCRdb keeps only in-frame clonotypes and omits some of them. The repertoire holds 25,000 to 40,000 clones, with 55% to 70% as singletons. Sample: CD4+ T cells from PBMCs cultured with SARS-CoV-2 spike peptides, taken after COVID-19 vaccination. The gene calls are TRBV25-1 and TRBJ2-3; D possibly corresponds to TRBD2 (6 bases). The sequence was obtained from a human donor who received a COVID-19 vaccine. CDR3 nucleotides: TGTGCCAGCAGTGGCCCGGGACTTGCCTTAGATACGCAGTATTTT. It codes for CASSGPGLALDTQYF.